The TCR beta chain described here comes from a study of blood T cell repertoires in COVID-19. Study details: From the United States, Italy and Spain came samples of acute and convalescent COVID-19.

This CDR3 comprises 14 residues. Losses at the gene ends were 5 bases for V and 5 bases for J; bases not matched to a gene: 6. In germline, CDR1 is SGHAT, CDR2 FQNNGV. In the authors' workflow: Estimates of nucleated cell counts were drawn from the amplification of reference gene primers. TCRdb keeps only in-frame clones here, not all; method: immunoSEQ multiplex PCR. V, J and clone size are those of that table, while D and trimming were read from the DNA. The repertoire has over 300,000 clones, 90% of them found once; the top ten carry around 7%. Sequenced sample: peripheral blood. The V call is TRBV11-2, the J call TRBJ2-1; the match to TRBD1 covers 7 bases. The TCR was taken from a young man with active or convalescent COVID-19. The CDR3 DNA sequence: TGTGCCAGCAGCCTGAGGGACAGTCACAATGAGCAGTTCTTC. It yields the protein CASSLRDSHNEQFF.